The source of this T cell receptor (beta chain) is a study of cytomegalovirus exposure and HLA in healthy donors. Trimming cost V 3 bases and J 4 bases; bases outside gene matches: 8. The CDR3 covers 16 residues. Looked up from germline, CDR1 is MNHEY and CDR2 is SMNVEV (reference sequence). PCR involved 60 Vbeta and 13 Jbeta primers. Sequencing was performed with immunoSEQ multiplex PCR; in TCRdb, only in-frame clones are kept and a portion is missing. The table lists approximately 150,000 clones, about 80% of them singletons. This chain joins TRBV27 and TRBJ2-5; 10 nucleotides line up with TRBD1. This clonotype was obtained from a male donor in good health and CMV-seronegative. Input material: PBMCs. CDR3 DNA sequence: TGTGCCAGCAGTTTTTCTGGGGACAGGGGTGTAGAGACCCAGTACTTC. It encodes CASSFSGDRGVETQYF.